This TCR beta chain was identified in a study of beta chain features in type 1 diabetes. Per the germline V gene, CDR1 is SGHDT and CDR2 is YYEEEE. V lost 0 bases, J lost 0 bases, and 6 bases lay in between. The CDR3 contains 14 residues. Overall study results and limits: TCRB repertoires of naive, central memory and Treg cells appeared more similar among patients than among healthy donors. Any role of HLA type in TCRB rearrangement remained unresolved here.

Expressed TCRB transcripts were sequenced after all isolated RNA was converted to cDNA. The method was immunoSEQ multiplex PCR; TCRdb's version includes in-frame clones alone and lacks a portion of them. The sample includes 360,000 or so clones, roughly a fifth of them seen just once. This clone turned up a few times. Its antigen is unidentified. This clonotype originated in a young woman in good health. Sequenced input: naive CD4+ T cells from blood. The chain combines TRBV5-6 with TRBJ1-1; D is undetermined. The CDR3 coding sequence is TGTGCCAGCAGCTTGGCGAGTCTGAACACTGAAGCTTTCTTT. Amino acids: CASSLASLNTEAFF.